This TCR beta chain was retrieved from a study of blood T cell repertoires in COVID-19. Overall study context: The cDNA or gDNA used as material had been derived from T cells, B-cell-depleted T cells, or PBMCs.

This clone was seen just once. Germline loops: CDR1 SNHLY, CDR2 FYNNEI. CDR3 length: 15 residues. V gave up 3 bases and J gave up 0 bases, with 11 bases separating them. Per the authors' pipeline: Cell counts per sample came from amplifying reference gene primers. Libraries were prepared by immunoSEQ multiplex PCR; TCRdb keeps only in-frame clonotypes and omits some of them. D and trimming were read from the DNA, whereas the V and J calls and clone size are those reported in that table. The table lists fewer than 300,000 clones, about 87% of them singletons. Patients in Seattle were enrolled during active infection, then followed longitudinally.

The chain couples TRBV2 to TRBJ1-1, with D maybe TRBD1 (5 bases). The sequenced sample was peripheral blood. This clonotype was sampled from a woman in her 50s with COVID-19, enrolled during active disease. CDR3 DNA sequence: TGTGCCAGCAGTGATCAGGGTGCGATGAACACTGAAGCTTTCTTT. Amino acid sequence: CASSDQGAMNTEAFF.